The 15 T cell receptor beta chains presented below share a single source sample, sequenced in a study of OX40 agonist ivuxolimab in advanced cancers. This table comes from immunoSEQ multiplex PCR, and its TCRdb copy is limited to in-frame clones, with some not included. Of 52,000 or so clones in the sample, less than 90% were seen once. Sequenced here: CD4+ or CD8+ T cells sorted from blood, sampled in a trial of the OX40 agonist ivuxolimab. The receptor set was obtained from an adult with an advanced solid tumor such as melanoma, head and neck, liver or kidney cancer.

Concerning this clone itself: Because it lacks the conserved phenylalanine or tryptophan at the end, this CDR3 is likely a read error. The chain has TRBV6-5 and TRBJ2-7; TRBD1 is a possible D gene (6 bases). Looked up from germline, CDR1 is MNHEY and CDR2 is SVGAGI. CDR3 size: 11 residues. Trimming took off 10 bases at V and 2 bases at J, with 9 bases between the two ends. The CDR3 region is CATQGTYEQYL. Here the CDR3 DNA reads TGTGCCACACAGGGTACCTACGAGCAGTACCTC.

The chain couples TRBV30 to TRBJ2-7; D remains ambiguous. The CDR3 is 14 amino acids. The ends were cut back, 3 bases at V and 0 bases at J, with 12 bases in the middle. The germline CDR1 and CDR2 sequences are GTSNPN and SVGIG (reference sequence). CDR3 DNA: TGTGCCTGGAGGGCCTCTTCATACTCCTACGAGCAGTACTTC. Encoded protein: CAWRASSYSYEQYF.

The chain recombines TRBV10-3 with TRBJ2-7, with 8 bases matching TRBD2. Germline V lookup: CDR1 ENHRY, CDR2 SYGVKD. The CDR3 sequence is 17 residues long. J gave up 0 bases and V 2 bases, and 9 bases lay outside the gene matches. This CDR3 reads CAISEATSGNPSYEQYF. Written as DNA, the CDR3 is TGTGCCATCAGTGAGGCCACTAGCGGAAATCCCTCCTACGAGCAGTACTTC.

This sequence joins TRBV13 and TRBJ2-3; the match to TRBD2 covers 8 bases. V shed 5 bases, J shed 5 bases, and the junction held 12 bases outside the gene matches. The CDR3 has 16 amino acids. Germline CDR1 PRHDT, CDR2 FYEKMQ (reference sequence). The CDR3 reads CASSPPPGGQEDTQYF. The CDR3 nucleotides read TGTGCCAGCAGCCCCCCCCCGGGAGGGCAGGAAGATACGCAGTATTTT. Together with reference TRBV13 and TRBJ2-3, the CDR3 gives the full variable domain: AAGVIQSPRHLIKEKRETATLKCYPIPRHDTVYWYQQGPGQDPQFLISFYEKMQSDKGSIPDRFSAQQFSDYHSELNMSSLELGDSALYFCASSPPPGGQEDTQYFGPGTRLTVL.

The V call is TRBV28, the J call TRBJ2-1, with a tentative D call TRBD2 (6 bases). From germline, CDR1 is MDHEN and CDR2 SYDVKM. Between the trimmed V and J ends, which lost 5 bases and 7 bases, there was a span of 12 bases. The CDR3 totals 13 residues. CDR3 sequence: CASSPGGVNEQFF. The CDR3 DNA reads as TGTGCCAGCAGTCCCGGGGGAGTGAATGAGCAGTTCTTC. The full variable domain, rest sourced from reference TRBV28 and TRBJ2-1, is DVKVTQSSRYLVKRTGEKVFLECVQDMDHENMFWYRQDPGLGLRLIYFSYDVKMKEKGDIPEGYSVSREKKERFSLILESASTNQTSMYLCASSPGGVNEQFFGPGTRLTVL.

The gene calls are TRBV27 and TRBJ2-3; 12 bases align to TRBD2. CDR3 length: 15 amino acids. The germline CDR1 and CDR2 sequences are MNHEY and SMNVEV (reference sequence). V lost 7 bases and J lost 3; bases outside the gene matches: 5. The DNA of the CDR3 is TGTGCCAGCAACGCACTAGCGGGAGGAACAGATACGCAGTATTTT. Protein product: CASNALAGGTDTQYF.

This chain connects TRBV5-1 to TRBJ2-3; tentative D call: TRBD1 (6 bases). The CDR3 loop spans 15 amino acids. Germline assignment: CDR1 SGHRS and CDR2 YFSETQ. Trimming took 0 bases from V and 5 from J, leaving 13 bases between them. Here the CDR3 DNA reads TGCGCCAGCAGCTTGGGGTCAGGGGCGAGAGATACGCAGTATTTT. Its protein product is CASSLGSGARDTQYF.

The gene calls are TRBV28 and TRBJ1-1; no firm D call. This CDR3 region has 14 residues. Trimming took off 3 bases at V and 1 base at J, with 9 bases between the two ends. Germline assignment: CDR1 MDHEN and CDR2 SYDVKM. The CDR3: CASSLAGANTEAFF. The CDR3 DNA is TGTGCCAGCAGTTTGGCAGGAGCGAACACTGAAGCTTTCTTT.

The CDR3, as DNA: TGTGCCAGCAGCTTGACAGGGGGCGGTTCGGAGCCCCAGCATTTT. Its translation is CASSLTGGGSEPQHF. The chain has TRBV28 and TRBJ1-5; TRBD1 matches at 10 bases. Germline lookup yields CDR1 MDHEN and CDR2 SYDVKM. The CDR3 sequence is 15 residues long. V lost 6 bases and J lost 8; bases outside the gene matches: 10.

The DNA of the CDR3 is TGTGCCAGCTCATTCTCTAGCGGGAGGTTCGCAGATACGCAGTATTTT. Translation: CASSFSSGRFADTQYF. V is TRBV18 and J is TRBJ2-3, with 11 bases that match TRBD2. V was pared by 5 bases and J by 4 bases, with 8 bases of the junction left unmatched. Germline CDR1 is KGHSH and CDR2 is LQKENI. This CDR3 has 16 residues.

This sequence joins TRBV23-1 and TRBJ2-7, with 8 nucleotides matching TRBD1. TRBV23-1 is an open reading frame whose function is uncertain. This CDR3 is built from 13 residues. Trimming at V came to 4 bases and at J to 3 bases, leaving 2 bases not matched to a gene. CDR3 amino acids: CASSRDRGYEQYF. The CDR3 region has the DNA TGCGCCAGCAGTCGTGACAGGGGCTACGAGCAGTACTTC.

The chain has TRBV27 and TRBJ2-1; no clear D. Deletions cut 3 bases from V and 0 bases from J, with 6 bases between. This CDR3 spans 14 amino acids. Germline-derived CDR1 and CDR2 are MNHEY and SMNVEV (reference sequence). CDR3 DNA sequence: TGTGCCAGCAGTTTGGGCAACTCCTACAATGAGCAGTTCTTC. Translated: CASSLGNSYNEQFF.

CDR3 region: CASRESGTDTQYF. The CDR3, as DNA: TGTGCCAGCAGAGAGAGCGGGACAGATACGCAGTATTTT. The chain recombines TRBV6-4 with TRBJ2-3; a weak D match, TRBD2 (6 bases). The germline V gene has CDR1 MRHNA and CDR2 SNTAGT. The V end was cut by 6 bases, the J end by 3 bases, with 10 bases between. The CDR3 extends over 13 amino acids.

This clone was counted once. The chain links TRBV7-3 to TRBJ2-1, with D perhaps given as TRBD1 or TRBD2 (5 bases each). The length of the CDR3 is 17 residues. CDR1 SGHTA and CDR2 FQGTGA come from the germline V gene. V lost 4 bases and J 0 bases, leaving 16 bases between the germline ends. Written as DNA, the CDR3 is TGTGCCAGCAGCTCCCCTGAGGGGTTAAGCTCCTACAATGAGCAGTTCTTC. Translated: CASSSPEGLSSYNEQFF.

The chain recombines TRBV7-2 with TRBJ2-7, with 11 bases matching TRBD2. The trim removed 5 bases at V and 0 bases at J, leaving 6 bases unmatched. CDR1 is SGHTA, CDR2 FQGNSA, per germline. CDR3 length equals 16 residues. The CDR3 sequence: CASSQTSGSTSYEQYF. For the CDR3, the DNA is TGTGCCAGCAGCCAAACTAGCGGGAGTACCTCCTACGAGCAGTACTTC.